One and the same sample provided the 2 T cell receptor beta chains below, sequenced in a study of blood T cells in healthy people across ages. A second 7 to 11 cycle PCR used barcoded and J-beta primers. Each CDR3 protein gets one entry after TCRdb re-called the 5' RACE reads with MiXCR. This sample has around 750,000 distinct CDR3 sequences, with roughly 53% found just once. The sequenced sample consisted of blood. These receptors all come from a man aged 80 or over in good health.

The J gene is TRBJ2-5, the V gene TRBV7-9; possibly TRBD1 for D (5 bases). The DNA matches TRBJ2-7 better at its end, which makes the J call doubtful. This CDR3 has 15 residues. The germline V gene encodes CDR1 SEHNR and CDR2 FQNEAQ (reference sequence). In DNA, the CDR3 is TGTGCCAGCAGCGACCAGGGTAGTCCCCTCTACGAGCAGTACTTC. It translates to CASSDQGSPLYEQYF.

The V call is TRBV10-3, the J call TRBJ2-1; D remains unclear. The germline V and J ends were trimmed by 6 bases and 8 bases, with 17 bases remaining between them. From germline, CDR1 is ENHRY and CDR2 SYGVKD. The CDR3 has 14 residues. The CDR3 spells CAISPGPAGHEQFF. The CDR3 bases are TGTGCCATCAGCCCGGGCCCAGCTGGCCATGAGCAGTTCTTC.